This T cell receptor beta chain was sequenced during a study of CD8+CD57+ T cells in acquired aplastic anemia. Trimming left V 5 bases short and J 4 bases short, with 12 bases between. This CDR3 comprises 15 residues. Germline CDR1 SNHLY, CDR2 FYNNEI. According to the study, genomic DNA was the template for TCR beta VDJ and CDR3 profiling. TCRdb analysed the reads with MiXCR anew, one entry per CDR3 protein. The sample lists 150,000 to 170,000 distinct CDR3 sequences; around half were seen once. Those patients picked for sequencing had displayed CD8+CD57+ cell expansion on flow cytometry. The chain links TRBV2 to TRBJ1-6; no firm D call. This TCR was recovered from a human donor with aplastic anemia. The material sequenced was sorted CD4+, CD8+, or CD8+CD57+ T cells (not recorded which) from PBMCs. The CDR3 spells CASSNSGDYNSPLHF. The CDR3 coding sequence is TGTGCCAGCAGTAACAGTGGAGATTATAATTCACCCCTCCACTTT.